This T cell receptor beta chain was sequenced during a study of blood T cell repertoires in COVID-19. Some clones are missing from TCRdb's copy, which holds only in-frame ones; the method was immunoSEQ multiplex PCR. The sample lists 90,000 or so clones, almost 90% seen once, with roughly 4.5% in the top ten. Trimming cost V 1 base and J 8 bases, with 18 bases left between them. CDR1 and CDR2 from the germline V gene are MDHEN and SYDVKM. The CDR3 has 16 residues. Sequencing was carried out using peripheral blood. This receptor was identified in a woman older than 75 with active or convalescent COVID-19. The chain couples TRBV28 to TRBJ2-1; D call uncertain. This CDR3 is CASSLSPPPYVDEQFF. The CDR3 nucleotides read TGTGCCAGCAGTTTATCCCCTCCCCCCTACGTGGATGAGCAGTTCTTC. The whole variable domain, filled in from reference TRBV28 and TRBJ2-1, reads DVKVTQSSRYLVKRTGEKVFLECVQDMDHENMFWYRQDPGLGLRLIYFSYDVKMKEKGDIPEGYSVSREKKERFSLILESASTNQTSMYLCASSLSPPPYVDEQFFGPGTRLTVL.